These 5 T cell receptor beta chains originate from one sample sequenced in a study of blood T cell repertoires in COVID-19. Assay used: immunoSEQ multiplex PCR; TCRdb lists only in-frame clones, some missing. The sample shows a few hundred thousand clones, around nine tenths of them seen only once. Source material: PBMCs or T cells enriched from blood (not recorded which). The receptors were gathered from a young man in a cohort exposed to, infected with or recovered from COVID-19 (not recorded which).

The rearrangement joins TRBV4-3 to TRBJ1-1; no clear D gene. The germline V and J ends were trimmed by 2 bases and 3 bases, with 13 bases remaining between them. CDR1 and CDR2 (germline): LGHNA, YSLEER. The CDR3 spans 15 residues. The CDR3 coding sequence is TGCGCCAGCAGCCAAAGTGTGGGCTTGGACACTGAAGCTTTCTTT. Protein: CASSQSVGLDTEAFF.

V gene TRBV25-1 combines with J gene TRBJ2-2; possible D gene TRBD2, 5 bases. The CDR3 has 15 residues. Germline V gene data show CDR1 as MGHDK and CDR2 as SYGVNS. V gave up 3 bases and J gave up 6 bases, with 14 bases separating them. As DNA, the CDR3 is TGTGCCAGCAGTGATCCCCTCGGCGGGTCCGGGGAGCTGTTTTTT. Residues: CASSDPLGGSGELFF.

This clone has a single count. The V call is TRBV19, the J call TRBJ2-2, with TRBD1 matching over 7 bases. The CDR3 has 15 residues. CDR1 is LNHDA, CDR2 SQIVND, per germline (reference sequence). With V trimmed by 5 bases and J by 0 bases, 3 bases remained unmatched. CDR3 DNA: TGTGCCAGTAGTCTAGGGACAGCGAACACCGGGGAGCTGTTTTTT. Translation gives CASSLGTANTGELFF.

The V and J genes are TRBV28 and TRBJ1-1; D is undetermined. Germline V gene data show CDR1 as MDHEN and CDR2 as SYDVKM. V shed 5 bases and J shed 1 base, with 11 bases lying between them. The length of the CDR3 is 14 residues. Written as DNA, the CDR3 is TGTGCCAGCAGTCCAAGACGGGAGAACACTGAAGCTTTCTTT. It specifies CASSPRRENTEAFF.

The gene calls are TRBV9 and TRBJ1-1; 11 positions match TRBD1. Germline loops: CDR1 SGDLS, CDR2 YYNGEE. The CDR3 is made up of 15 amino acids. J lost 7 bases, V lost 0 bases, and 5 bases had no gene match. Written as DNA, the CDR3 is TGTGCCAGCAGCGTAGTCAGGACAGGGGGCGGTGAAGCTTTCTTT. This encodes CASSVVRTGGGEAFF.